The T cell receptor beta chain under discussion was sequenced for a study of T cell clonality in common variable immunodeficiency. Trimming removed 5 bases from V and 7 bases from J; junction bases left unmatched: 1. The CDR3 contains 12 residues. Germline V gene data show CDR1 as SGHVS and CDR2 as FNYEAQ. This clone was picked up many times. The sequence runs out 3 residues before the end of the CDR3; the remainder is reconstructed from the germline J gene. Here immunoSEQ multiplex PCR was the method, and the copy in TCRdb shows in-frame clones only, minus some. The sample is made up of tens of thousands of clones, none counted only once.

The sequenced sample was peripheral blood mononuclear cells. This chain uses TRBV7-6 with TRBJ2-2, with 7 bases identical to TRBD1. The receptor was isolated from a person aged 18 to 70 in good health. The CDR3 bases that were read are TGTGCCAGCAGCGGGGACAGCGGGGAG. Its translation is CASSGDSGE. The full CDR3 is CASSGDSGELFF.